One and the same sample provided the 24 T cell receptor beta chains below, sequenced in a study of OX40 agonist ivuxolimab in advanced cancers. Profiling relied on immunoSEQ multiplex PCR, and the TCRdb table lists in-frame clones only, not all of them. Among around 69,000 clones listed, about 88% were seen once. Material: CD4+ or CD8+ T cells sorted from blood, obtained in a trial of the OX40 agonist ivuxolimab. The source is an adult with an advanced solid tumor such as melanoma, head and neck, liver or kidney cancer.

The CDR3 DNA follows: TGTGCCAGCAGTGCCGAAGGGGACAGAGCTTACGAGCAGTACTTC. It specifies CASSAEGDRAYEQYF. This chain joins TRBV6-5 and TRBJ2-7; 7 nucleotides match TRBD1. Trimming cost V 5 bases and J 4 bases; bases outside gene matches: 11. This CDR3 comprises 15 residues. Germline-derived CDR1 and CDR2 are MNHEY and SVGAGI.

The chain combines TRBV11-3 with TRBJ2-5, with 7 bases matching TRBD1. The length of the CDR3 is 14 residues. With V trimmed by 6 bases and J by 4 bases, 8 bases remained unmatched. Germline V gene data show CDR1 as SGHNT and CDR2 as YENEEA. CDR3 region: CASSRARGRETQYF. The CDR3 DNA sequence: TGTGCCAGCAGTCGAGCTAGGGGGCGAGAGACCCAGTACTTC. The variable domain in full, completed from reference TRBV11-3 and TRBJ2-5, reads EAGVVQSPRYKIIEKKQPVAFWCNPISGHNTLYWYLQNLGQGPELLIRYENEEAVDDSQLPKDRFSAERLKGVDSTLKIQPAELGDSAVYLCASSRARGRETQYFGPGTRLLVL.

The V gene is TRBV5-5, the J gene TRBJ1-5, with D maybe TRBD1 (5 bases). The germline V gene encodes CDR1 SGHKS and CDR2 YYEKEE (reference sequence). Trimming shortened V by 0 bases and J by 7 bases, and 14 bases separated the two germline ends. The CDR3 has 15 residues. The DNA for the CDR3 is TGTGCCAGCAGCTTGGGGGCGGGGCCGGGGCAGCCCCAGCATTTT. Its translation is CASSLGAGPGQPQHF.

This clone appeared a single time. The CDR3 nucleotides read TGTGCCAGCAGGCGTTCCCGGCTTGGCCAGATTAACACTGAAGCTTTCTTT. This encodes CASRRSRLGQINTEAFF. The chain carries TRBV7-8 and TRBJ1-1, with unresolved D. CDR3 length equals 17 residues. Trimming stripped 6 bases from V and 2 bases from J, with 22 bases between. CDR1 and CDR2 from the germline V gene are SGHVS and FQNEAQ.

This rearrangement joins TRBV7-9 to TRBJ2-1, with 7 bases that match TRBD2. CDR1 is SEHNR, CDR2 FQNEAQ, per germline (reference sequence). This CDR3 has 15 amino acids. V lost 1 base and J lost 2; bases outside the gene matches: 2. The CDR3 region is CASSLGLAAYNEQFF. The CDR3 region has the DNA TGTGCCAGCAGCTTAGGGCTAGCGGCCTACAATGAGCAGTTCTTC.

This clone appeared a single time. This chain links TRBV5-4 with TRBJ1-1; 7 bases fit TRBD1. The junction had 7 bases not matched to a gene; V was cut back by 4 bases and J by 1 base. CDR1 SGHNT and CDR2 YYREEE come from the germline V gene (reference sequence). The CDR3 has 15 amino acids. CDR3 region: CASSLRQGGNTEAFF. DNA for the CDR3: TGTGCCAGCAGCCTCCGACAGGGAGGGAACACTGAAGCTTTCTTT.

This clone has a single count. The gene calls are TRBV7-6 and TRBJ1-4, with D unclear. The CDR3 loop spans 13 amino acids. Trimming left V 0 bases short and J 7 bases short, with 6 bases between. From germline, CDR1 is SGHVS and CDR2 FNYEAQ. In nucleotides, the CDR3 is TGTGCCAGCAGCTTAGCGCTGGTTGAAAAACTGTTTTTT. Its translation: CASSLALVEKLFF.

V is TRBV4-1 and J is TRBJ2-4; 8 bases are a match to TRBD2. In germline, CDR1 is MGHRA, CDR2 YSYEKL. This CDR3 region has 15 residues. The J segment lost 6 bases and the V segment lost 0 bases, leaving 4 bases of the junction unmatched. The CDR3 DNA reads as TGCGCCAGCAGCCAAGATGAAACTAGCGGAAACATTCAGTACTTC. Protein: CASSQDETSGNIQYF.

V and J are TRBV4-3 and TRBJ2-5; a weak D match, TRBD1 (6 bases). V shed 0 bases and J shed 4 bases, with 15 bases lying between them. The CDR3 spans 16 residues. In germline, CDR1 is LGHNA, CDR2 YSLEER. The CDR3 region is CASSQDYGRGGETQYF. CDR3 DNA: TGCGCCAGCAGCCAAGACTATGGCAGGGGCGGAGAGACCCAGTACTTC.

DNA for the CDR3: TGTGCCAGCGTTTTTAGCGGGAGTGGGAACAATGAGCAGTTCTTC. Translated, it gives CASVFSGSGNNEQFF. The J gene is TRBJ2-1, the V gene TRBV7-6; 9 bases match TRBD2. This CDR3 has 15 residues. Germline CDR1 and CDR2: SGHVS and FNYEAQ. The V gene end was trimmed by 8 bases and the J gene end by 5 bases; junction bases not matched to a gene: 10.

This chain links TRBV6-5 with TRBJ1-5; D remains ambiguous. Trimming removed 5 bases at V and 11 bases at J, with 16 bases between. The germline CDR1 and CDR2 sequences are MNHEY and SVGAGI. The CDR3 is 13 amino acids. The CDR3 here is CASSEAFGWAQHF. Written as DNA, the CDR3 is TGTGCCAGCAGTGAAGCATTCGGGTGGGCCCAGCATTTT.

V is TRBV11-3 and J is TRBJ2-3; 9 positions match TRBD2. This CDR3 has 16 amino acids. The V and J ends lost 3 bases and 0 bases, in that order; junction bases with no gene match: 4. The germline gives CDR1 SGHNT, CDR2 YENEEA. This CDR3 is CASSLTSGSSTDTQYF. The DNA for the CDR3 is TGTGCCAGCAGCTTGACTAGCGGATCTAGCACAGATACGCAGTATTTT.

CDR3 sequence reads: CASSQDIGWTEAFF. DNA of the CDR3: TGTGCCAGCAGCCAAGATATAGGGTGGACTGAAGCTTTCTTT. J is TRBJ1-1 and V is TRBV14; D gene ambiguous. The CDR3 consists of 14 residues. V was clipped by 0 bases and J by 5 bases, with 10 bases between them. CDR1 SGHDN and CDR2 FVKESK come from the germline V gene.

This clone was counted once. The CDR3 loop is CAWSGTSRTSGMGETQYF. The CDR3 region has the DNA TGTGCCTGGAGCGGTACCTCAAGGACTAGCGGGATGGGGGAGACCCAGTACTTC. V is TRBV30 and J is TRBJ2-5, with 12 bases aligning to TRBD2. V shed 3 bases and J 5 bases; nucleotides not matched to a gene: 16. Germline CDR1 is GTSNPN and CDR2 is SVGIG (reference sequence). The CDR3 runs 18 residues.

The chain carries TRBV11-2 and TRBJ1-2; the D is unclear. The CDR3 consists of 13 residues. Trimming left V 2 bases short and J 8 bases short, with 12 bases between. Germline V gene data show CDR1 as SGHAT and CDR2 as FQNNGV. The CDR3 is CASSLNSQLGYTF. DNA of the CDR3: TGTGCCAGCAGCTTAAATAGCCAACTGGGCTACACCTTC. Filled out from reference TRBV11-2 and TRBJ1-2, the complete variable domain reads EAGVAQSPRYKIIEKRQSVAFWCNPISGHATLYWYQQILGQGPKLLIQFQNNGVVDDSQLPKDRFSAERLKGVDSTLKIQPAKLEDSAVYLCASSLNSQLGYTFGSGTRLTVV.

Only one count was recorded for this clone. The V call is TRBV10-2, the J call TRBJ2-7; tentative D call: TRBD2 (6 bases). The CDR3 has 14 amino acids. Germline CDR1 WSHSY, CDR2 SAAADI. V lost 8 bases and J lost 1, with 15 bases in between. As DNA, the CDR3 is TGCGCCAGCGGGGGGAGTATTAGTTCCTACGAGCAGTACTTC. Translation: CASGGSISSYEQYF.

This chain joins TRBV27 and TRBJ2-1; 8 bases are shared with TRBD2. Trimming at V came to 6 bases and at J to 0 bases, leaving 22 bases not matched to a gene. The V gene's germline CDR1 is MNHEY and CDR2 SMNVEV (reference sequence). This CDR3 has 21 amino acids. CDR3 nucleotides: TGTGCCAGCAGAAGTTTAAGTAGGGGGTTAAGACTAGCGAGCTCCTACAATGAGCAGTTCTTC. It encodes CASRSLSRGLRLASSYNEQFF.

The V call is TRBV7-9, the J call TRBJ2-5, with D maybe TRBD1 (7 bases). V was pared by 5 bases and J by 5 bases, with 18 bases between. The CDR3 loop spans 15 amino acids. Germline-derived CDR1 and CDR2 are SEHNR and FQNEAQ (reference sequence). For the CDR3, the DNA is TGTGCCAGCAGCCACCGACAGGGAGGAGGGGAGACCCAGTACTTC. Its protein is CASSHRQGGGETQYF.

The rearrangement links TRBV7-9 to TRBJ2-5, with 7 bases identical to TRBD2. This CDR3 has 16 residues. Germline V gene sequence: CDR1 SEHNR, CDR2 FQNEAQ (reference sequence). V was clipped by 1 base and J by 5 bases; unmatched bases: 10. This CDR3 reads CASSLGLAGRGETQYF. CDR3 bases: TGTGCCAGCAGCTTAGGATTAGCGGGCCGGGGGGAGACCCAGTACTTC.

The genes are TRBV19 and TRBJ1-4; D not certain. This CDR3 comprises 14 residues. Trimming shortened V by 4 bases and J by 8 bases, and 14 bases separated the two germline ends. Looked up from germline, CDR1 is LNHDA and CDR2 is SQIVND (reference sequence). CDR3 sequence: CASSKTVGQEKLFF. Here the CDR3 DNA reads TGTGCCAGTAGTAAAACCGTCGGGCAAGAAAAACTGTTTTTT.

The J gene is TRBJ1-4, the V gene TRBV19; D is unclear. Trimming pared 5 bases from V and 0 bases from J, leaving 13 bases between. CDR3 length: 16 residues. CDR1 LNHDA and CDR2 SQIVND come from the germline V gene (reference sequence). The CDR3 spells CASSRRHGATNEKLFF. CDR3 bases: TGTGCCAGTAGTCGCCGACATGGGGCAACTAATGAAAAACTGTTTTTT.

The DNA of the CDR3 is TGTGCCAGCAGCCAAATAATAGCGGGAACCTACGAGCAGTACTTC. Translated: CASSQIIAGTYEQYF. The chain has TRBV14 and TRBJ2-7; 8 nucleotides agree with TRBD2. Germline CDR1 reads SGHDN; CDR2 reads FVKESK. The CDR3 sequence is 15 residues long. V was clipped by 2 bases and J by 2 bases; unmatched bases: 5. The full variable domain, its missing parts supplied by reference TRBV14 and TRBJ2-7, is EAGVTQFPSHSVIEKGQTVTLRCDPISGHDNLYWYRRVMGKEIKFLLHFVKESKQDESGMPNNRFLAERTGGTYSTLKVQPAELEDSGVYFCASSQIIAGTYEQYFGPGTRLTVT.

The chain combines TRBV11-1 with TRBJ1-1; D is ambiguous. Between the trimmed V and J ends, which lost 0 bases and 3 bases, there was a span of 8 bases. This CDR3 contains 14 residues. Germline CDR1 is SGHAT and CDR2 is FQDESV (reference sequence). The CDR3 reads CASSLAEWDTEAFF. CDR3 coding DNA: TGTGCCAGCAGCTTAGCAGAATGGGACACTGAAGCTTTCTTT.

The J gene is TRBJ1-5, the V gene TRBV27; no clear D. The germline V and J ends were trimmed by 2 bases and 5 bases, with 10 bases remaining between them. There are 14 residues in the CDR3. Germline V gene lookup returns CDR1 MNHEY and CDR2 SMNVEV (reference sequence). The CDR3 coding sequence is TGTGCCAGCAGTTTAAGGGTCGGGTATCAGCCCCAGCATTTT. The encoded protein is CASSLRVGYQPQHF.